A selection of T cell receptor beta chains follows, all from one sample in a study of T cells in Graves' hyperthyroidism and ophthalmopathy. From the multiplex PCR reads, TCRdb called clonotypes with MiXCR, one entry per CDR3 protein. The repertoire holds 400,000 to 600,000 distinct CDR3 sequences, with roughly a sixth as singletons. Sequenced input: blood. The receptors here all came from a woman aged 30 to 39 with Graves' ophthalmopathy. CDR3s include the opening cysteine and the closing phenylalanine or tryptophan. The order of the fields is clone size, V gene, J gene, CDR3 protein. A row's size may be missing; if present it is once, few, many or a size class.

many,TRBV28,TRBJ2-7,CASSLSFDEQYF
few,TRBV30,TRBJ2-2,CAWSARELFF
once,TRBV19,TRBJ1-2,CASSTLLLGGYTF
many,TRBV7-8,TRBJ2-1,CASSFQLAVYNEQFF
many,TRBV12-3/TRBV12-4,TRBJ2-4,CASSLMPKNIQYF
few,TRBV28,TRBJ1-5,CASSHHQSGNQPQHF
many,TRBV28,TRBJ2-7,CASSFQAHRGFHEQYF
-,TRBV7-2,TRBJ2-1,CASSSSPSQRAYNEQFF
-,TRBV11-3,TRBJ2-3,CASSQVAGGRTDTQYF
-,TRBV20-1,TRBJ2-7,CSAPPAGRGNEQYF
few,TRBV20-1,TRBJ1-1,CSATRQNTEAFF
-,TRBV4-2,TRBJ2-2,CASSQDLGDRVTGELFF
many,TRBV24-1,TRBJ2-1,CATSDSLADEQFF
-,TRBV20-1,TRBJ2-5,CSAIGWKAGQETQYF
few,TRBV28,TRBJ1-3,CASSYGTVSGNTIYF
many,TRBV20-1,TRBJ2-3,CSARFSGRADTQYF
many,TRBV10-3,TRBJ2-7,CAISEGASTYEQYF
many,TRBV20-1,TRBJ2-1,CSARVGTKQFF
many,TRBV28,TRBJ2-7,CASSSGRSHEQYF
few,TRBV10-3,TRBJ1-6,CAISDGTGRSPLHF
few,TRBV2,TRBJ1-5,CAISFGTEHNQPQHF
many,TRBV7-2,TRBJ2-7,CASSSHLAGAYEQYF
-,TRBV19,TRBJ1-1,CASRSTQGNTEAFF
-,TRBV5-6,TRBJ2-2,CASMGLGSGELFF
many,TRBV15,TRBJ2-5,CATSRDKTETQYF
-,TRBV4-3,TRBJ2-3,CASSQEGQEGDTQYF
few,TRBV7-9,TRBJ2-7,CASSLAESTGARQYF
-,TRBV5-8,TRBJ2-1,CASSLMTSGSNNGEQFF
-,TRBV3-1,TRBJ2-7,CASSQGTGYYEQYF
few,TRBV7-2,TRBJ2-6,CASSPFRSGANVLTF
many,TRBV28,TRBJ1-2,CASTPTPQSGLIGYTF
few,TRBV28,TRBJ2-7,CASSLWTSGRAYEQYF
many,TRBV5-6,TRBJ1-4,CASSLVGAEKLFF
many,TRBV2,TRBJ1-1,CASSGLQGLGTEAFF
-,TRBV30,TRBJ2-1,CAWGGLPPAYNEQFF
many,TRBV28,TRBJ2-5,CASSLILAGEETQYF
-,TRBV18,TRBJ2-7,CASSREAKDYEQYF